This T cell receptor beta chain is drawn from a study of blood T cell repertoires in COVID-19. Original handling: Researchers report that nucleated cell counts were estimated from reference gene primer amplification. Assay: immunoSEQ multiplex PCR; the TCRdb copy retains only in-frame clones and omits some. The V and J calls and clone size were taken over from that table, and D and trimming were inferred from the DNA. The sample shows about 140,000 clones, about 87% of them seen only once. CDR3 length: 11 amino acids. The sequencing sample was made of peripheral blood. This clonotype was obtained from a human donor in a cohort sampled during active COVID-19. This chain connects TRBV21-1 to TRBJ2-1; the table assigns TRBD2, which was not confirmed against the DNA. TRBV21-1 is given as a pseudogene. The CDR3 DNA is TGTGCCAGCAGCAAACCCGGTGAGCAGTTCTTC. Encoded protein: CASSKPGEQFF.